One and the same sample provided the 22 T cell receptor beta chains below, sequenced in a study of T cells in Graves' hyperthyroidism and ophthalmopathy. The source material, RNA transcripts, was used to amplify TCR beta CDR3 regions. The study used the HTBI primer set for a first-round RT-PCR of the TCR CDR3. Each CDR3 protein is one row after TCRdb ran MiXCR on the multiplex PCR reads. This sample has roughly 750,000 distinct CDR3 sequences, with about a sixth found just once. Sequencing was performed on blood. These receptors were collected from a man younger than 30 with Graves' hyperthyroidism.

This rearrangement joins TRBV20-1 to TRBJ2-1; TRBD2 matches at 9 bases. The CDR3 contains 14 residues. Trimming took 6 bases from V and 6 from J; bases not matched to a gene: 9. The germline V gene has CDR1 DFQATT and CDR2 SNEGSKA (reference sequence). The CDR3 DNA is TGCAGTGCCATGACTAGCGGCCCTTTCAATGAGCAGTTCTTC. Protein: CSAMTSGPFNEQFF.

This clonotype was recorded at least ten times. The chain joins TRBV30 to TRBJ2-7, with D possibly TRBD2 on 5 matching bases. V lost 3 bases to trimming and J lost 3 bases, with 6 bases between them. Germline V gene data show CDR1 as GTSNPN and CDR2 as SVGIG (reference sequence). This CDR3 is 11 amino acids long. CDR3 in amino acids: CAWSGGYEQYF. CDR3 in DNA: TGTGCCTGGAGCGGAGGCTACGAGCAGTACTTC.

Ten or more counts support this clonotype. The V gene is TRBV11-3, the J gene TRBJ2-3; 12 bases fit TRBD1. With 6 bases clipped from V and 4 bases from J, the junction kept 5 bases outside the gene matches. Germline loops: CDR1 SGHNT, CDR2 YENEEA. The CDR3 length is 15 residues. The CDR3 DNA follows: TGTGCCAGCAGTACCGGGACAGGGGGCTCAGATACGCAGTATTTT. It is translated as CASSTGTGGSDTQYF.

This clonotype was seen ten or more times. The chain joins TRBV30 to TRBJ2-3; D is perhaps TRBD2 (6 bases). Germline CDR1 is GTSNPN and CDR2 is SVGIG (reference sequence). The V gene lost 2 bases and the J gene lost 1 base, with 10 bases spanning the gap. The CDR3 length is 14 residues. CDR3 nucleotide sequence: TGTGCCTGGAGTACAGCGGGCCGCACAGATACGCAGTATTTT. Translation: CAWSTAGRTDTQYF.

This clonotype was detected only a few times. The rearrangement joins TRBV11-2 to TRBJ2-7; a weak D match, TRBD1 (6 bases). This CDR3 region has 19 residues. CDR1 and CDR2 from the germline V gene are SGHAT and FQNNGV. The germline V and J ends were trimmed by 0 bases and 1 base, with 22 bases remaining between them. This chain's CDR3 is CASSLDLLRVGARSYEQYF. Here the CDR3 DNA reads TGTGCCAGCAGCTTAGATCTTCTCCGGGTGGGGGCGAGATCCTACGAGCAGTACTTC.

This clonotype has just one count. The chain joins TRBV19 to TRBJ2-2; 9 positions agree with TRBD1. V trimming: 7 bases; J trimming: 1 base; junction bases outside the gene matches: 7. There are 16 residues in the CDR3. Germline CDR1 is LNHDA and CDR2 is SQIVND (reference sequence). CDR3 coding DNA: TGTGCCAGTAACACCCCGGGACAGGGGAACACCGGGGAGCTGTTTTTT. As protein: CASNTPGQGNTGELFF.

This clonotype was counted at least ten times. V and J are TRBV29-1 and TRBJ2-1, with 10 positions matching TRBD2. The CDR3 consists of 15 residues. Per germline, CDR1 SQVTM and CDR2 ANQGSEA. The V and J ends lost 3 bases and 8 bases, in that order; junction bases with no gene match: 10. The CDR3 spells CSVDFGTSGDDEQFF. The CDR3, as DNA: TGCAGCGTTGACTTCGGCACTAGCGGGGATGATGAGCAGTTCTTC.

V usage is TRBV6-1 and J usage is TRBJ2-5, with D tentatively TRBD1 (5 bases). V shed 5 bases and J shed 1 base, with 14 bases lying between them. Germline V gene lookup returns CDR1 MNHNS and CDR2 SASEGT. CDR3 length equals 15 residues. For the CDR3, the DNA is TGTGCCAGCAGTACCCACTTCGACAGCCAAGAGACCCAGTACTTC. As protein: CASSTHFDSQETQYF.

This clonotype was recorded many times. The J gene is TRBJ2-7, the V gene TRBV18; 8 bases agree with TRBD2. Germline values: CDR1 KGHSH, CDR2 LQKENI. This CDR3 has 15 residues. V was clipped by 3 bases and J by 0 bases; unmatched bases: 4. The CDR3: CASSPTSASSYEQYF. CDR3 coding DNA: TGTGCCAGCTCACCGACTAGCGCCTCCTCCTACGAGCAGTACTTC.

V is TRBV28 and J is TRBJ2-2, with TRBD1 matching 8 bases. The V and J ends lost 8 bases and 4 bases, in that order; junction bases with no gene match: 9. The CDR3 spans 15 residues. CDR1 is MDHEN and CDR2 is SYDVKM in the germline V gene. The CDR3 coding sequence is TGTGCCAGCTCCGGAGCGGACAGGGCCACCGGGGAGCTGTTTTTT. It translates to CASSGADRATGELFF.

This clonotype came up a few times. The chain joins TRBV19 to TRBJ1-1; D call uncertain. There are 10 residues in the CDR3. Per the germline V gene, CDR1 is LNHDA and CDR2 is SQIVND (reference sequence). V lost 11 bases to trimming and J lost 9 bases, with 13 bases between them. DNA of the CDR3: TGTGCCTCGTTTGAGACTAAAGCTTTCTTT. This codes for CASFETKAFF. The full variable domain, completed using reference TRBV19 and TRBJ1-1, is DGGITQSPKYLFRKEGQNVTLSCEQNLNHDAMYWYRQDPGQGLRLIYYSQIVNDFQKGDIAEGYSVSREKKESFPLTVTSAQKNPTAFYLCASFETKAFFGQGTRLTVV.

The chain is built from TRBV6-1 and TRBJ2-3, with 13 positions matching TRBD2. The CDR3 sequence is 17 residues long. The V gene end was trimmed by 6 bases and the J gene end by 1 base; junction bases not matched to a gene: 7. The germline V gene has CDR1 MNHNS and CDR2 SASEGT. This CDR3 reads CASRGLAGSNGTDTQYF. In nucleotides, the CDR3 is TGTGCCAGCAGGGGACTAGCGGGATCAAATGGCACAGATACGCAGTATTTT.

CDR3: CASSSQREGPGTQYF. The CDR3 DNA is TGTGCCAGCAGCTCACAGCGGGAGGGCCCAGGTACGCAGTATTTT. This rearrangement joins TRBV7-3 to TRBJ2-3, with 10 nucleotides matching TRBD2. The V segment lost 4 bases and the J segment 8 bases; nucleotides outside the gene matches: 9. The CDR3 has 15 amino acids. The germline gives CDR1 SGHTA, CDR2 FQGTGA.

This clonotype was observed a handful of times. This chain connects TRBV6-1 to TRBJ2-4; D remains unclear. CDR3 length equals 16 residues. Germline assignment: CDR1 MNHNS and CDR2 SASEGT. Deletions cut 2 bases from V and 9 bases from J, with 20 bases between. The chain's CDR3 is CASSEPVRRVWVIQYF. The CDR3 DNA reads TGTGCCAGCAGTGAACCCGTTCGAAGGGTGTGGGTCATTCAGTACTTC.

V is TRBV19 and J is TRBJ2-7; D gene unclear. The germline CDR1 and CDR2 sequences are LNHDA and SQIVND (reference sequence). This CDR3 comprises 16 residues. Trimming left V 5 bases short and J 3 bases short, with 20 bases between. CDR3 nucleotides: TGTGCCAGTAGTCCCCGATCCGGGTTCCAGATCTACGAGCAGTACTTC. It is translated as CASSPRSGFQIYEQYF.

The V gene is TRBV29-1, the J gene TRBJ1-2; TRBD1 might be the D (5 bases). Germline V gene lookup returns CDR1 SQVTM and CDR2 ANQGSEA. With 6 bases removed from V and 0 bases from J, the gap between germline ends came to 14 bases. The CDR3 extends over 14 amino acids. Here the CDR3 reads CSVRWDAPNYGYTF. Written as DNA, the CDR3 is TGCAGCGTCAGGTGGGACGCTCCTAACTATGGCTACACCTTC.

The chain is built from TRBV4-1 and TRBJ1-2; D is unresolved. Germline V lookup: CDR1 MGHRA, CDR2 YSYEKL. The CDR3 runs 15 residues. Trimming removed 1 base from V and 6 bases from J, with 15 bases in between. The CDR3 protein is CASSQAPPSAHGYTF. For the CDR3, the DNA is TGCGCCAGCAGCCAAGCCCCACCTTCAGCCCATGGCTACACCTTC.

The CDR3 nucleotides read TGTGCCAGCAGCTCAACTAGCGGGACCGGGGAGCTGTTTTTT. Its protein product is CASSSTSGTGELFF. The V and J genes are TRBV7-2 and TRBJ2-2; 9 positions match TRBD2. From germline, CDR1 is SGHTA and CDR2 FQGNSA. The CDR3 is 14 amino acids. After removal of 4 bases from V and 5 bases from J, the junction contained 2 bases not matched to a gene.

This clonotype was counted a few times. The rearrangement links TRBV4-2 to TRBJ2-7; 9 positions match TRBD2. From germline, CDR1 is LGHNA and CDR2 YNFKEQ. V dropped 2 bases and J dropped 6; count of bases not matched to a gene: 11. CDR3 length equals 16 residues. The CDR3 sequence: CASSQNLAGGPGEQYF. The CDR3 DNA is TGTGCCAGCAGCCAAAACTTGGCGGGAGGGCCGGGCGAGCAGTACTTC.

This clonotype was seen ten or more times. V is TRBV12-3 or TRBV12-4 and J is TRBJ2-5; D is possibly TRBD2 (5 bases). V was cut by 7 bases and J by 6 bases, with 15 bases left in between. The CDR3 loop spans 13 amino acids. The CDR3 protein is CASTPRSGKTQYF. The CDR3 DNA sequence: TGTGCCAGCACCCCCCGGAGCGGAAAGACCCAGTACTTC.

This chain uses TRBV5-6 with TRBJ2-5; 7 bases align to TRBD1. The CDR3 sequence is 15 residues long. Germline V CDR1 and CDR2: SGHDT, YYEEEE. Trimming cost V 0 bases and J 5 bases; bases outside gene matches: 7. The CDR3 DNA sequence: TGTGCCAGCAGCTTGGCGAGGGGGCGGTGGGAGACCCAGTACTTC. Its protein product is CASSLARGRWETQYF.

This clonotype was recorded at least ten times. The chain joins TRBV6-1 to TRBJ2-3, with D unclear. V gave up 5 bases and J gave up 0 bases, with 12 bases separating them. The CDR3 is 15 amino acids. CDR1 and CDR2 (germline): MNHNS, SASEGT. The CDR3 is CASSHKAVSTDTQYF. CDR3 in DNA: TGTGCCAGCAGTCACAAGGCCGTAAGCACAGATACGCAGTATTTT.